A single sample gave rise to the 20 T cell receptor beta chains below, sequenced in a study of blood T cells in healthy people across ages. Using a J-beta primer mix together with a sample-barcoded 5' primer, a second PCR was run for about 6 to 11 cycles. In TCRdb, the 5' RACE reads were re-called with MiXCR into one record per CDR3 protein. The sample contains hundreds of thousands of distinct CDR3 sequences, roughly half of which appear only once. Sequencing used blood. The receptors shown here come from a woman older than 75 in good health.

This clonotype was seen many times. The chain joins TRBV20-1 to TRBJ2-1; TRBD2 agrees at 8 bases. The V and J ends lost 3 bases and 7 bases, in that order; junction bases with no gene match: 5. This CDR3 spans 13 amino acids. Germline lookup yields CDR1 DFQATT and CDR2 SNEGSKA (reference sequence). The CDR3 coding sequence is TGCAGTGCTAGCGGGAGGGCCGGGAATGAGCAGTTCTTC. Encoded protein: CSASGRAGNEQFF.

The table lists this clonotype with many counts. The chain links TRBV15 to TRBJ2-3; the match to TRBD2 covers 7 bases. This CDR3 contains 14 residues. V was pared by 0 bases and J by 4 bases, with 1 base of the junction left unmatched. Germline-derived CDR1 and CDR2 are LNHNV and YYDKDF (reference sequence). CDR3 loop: CATSRDRGADTQYF. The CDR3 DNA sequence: TGTGCCACCAGCAGAGATCGGGGGGCAGATACGCAGTATTTT. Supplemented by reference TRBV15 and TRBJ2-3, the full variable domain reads DAMVIQNPRYQVTQFGKPVTLSCSQTLNHNVMYWYQQKSSQAPKLLFHYYDKDFNNEADTPDNFQSRRPNTSFCFLDIRSPGLGDTAMYLCATSRDRGADTQYFGPGTRLTVL.

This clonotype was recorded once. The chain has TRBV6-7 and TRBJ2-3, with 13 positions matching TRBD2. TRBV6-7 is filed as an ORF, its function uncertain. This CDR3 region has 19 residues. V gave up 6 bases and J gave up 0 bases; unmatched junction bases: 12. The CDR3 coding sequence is TGTGCCAGCAGACAGCCGGGACTAGCGGGACGGCCTAGCACAGATACGCAGTATTTT. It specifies CASRQPGLAGRPSTDTQYF.

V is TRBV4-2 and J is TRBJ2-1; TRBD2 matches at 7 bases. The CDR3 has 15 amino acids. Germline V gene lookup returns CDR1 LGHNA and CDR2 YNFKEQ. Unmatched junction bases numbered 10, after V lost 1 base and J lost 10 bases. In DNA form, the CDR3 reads TGTGCCAGCAGCCAAGTTGAGGTAGGAGCGGGAGAGCAGTTCTTC. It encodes CASSQVEVGAGEQFF.

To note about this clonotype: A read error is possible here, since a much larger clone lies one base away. The CDR3: CSARDSAYGQYF. The CDR3 DNA reads as TGCAGTGCACGAGACTCCGCCTACGGGCAGTACTTC. This chain connects TRBV20-1 to TRBJ2-7; no firm D call. Germline assignment: CDR1 DFQATT and CDR2 SNEGSKA (reference sequence). There are 12 residues in the CDR3.

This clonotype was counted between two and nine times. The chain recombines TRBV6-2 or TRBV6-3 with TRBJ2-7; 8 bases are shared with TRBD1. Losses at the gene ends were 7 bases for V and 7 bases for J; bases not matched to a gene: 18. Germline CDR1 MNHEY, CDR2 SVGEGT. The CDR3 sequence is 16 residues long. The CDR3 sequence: CASTNPTGTGLGEQYF. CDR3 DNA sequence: TGTGCCAGCACCAACCCCACCGGGACAGGACTGGGTGAGCAGTACTTC.

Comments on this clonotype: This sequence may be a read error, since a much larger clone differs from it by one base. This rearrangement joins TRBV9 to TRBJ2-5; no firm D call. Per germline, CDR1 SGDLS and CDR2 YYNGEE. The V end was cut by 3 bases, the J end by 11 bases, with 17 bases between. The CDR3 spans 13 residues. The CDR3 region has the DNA TGTGCCAGCAGCGACCCATTTAATGGTGAGCAGTACTTC. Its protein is CASSDPFNGEQYF.

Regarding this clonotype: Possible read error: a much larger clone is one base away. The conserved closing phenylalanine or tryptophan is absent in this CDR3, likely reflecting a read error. The CDR3 here is CASSLRAGEYNEQFC. The CDR3 DNA follows: TGTGCCAGCAGCTTAAGAGCGGGGGAATACAATGAGCAGTTCTGC. The J gene is TRBJ2-1, the V gene TRBV7-9; 8 bases are shared with TRBD2. Germline V gives CDR1 SEHNR, CDR2 FQNEAQ (reference sequence). Losses at the gene ends were 2 bases for V and 4 bases for J; bases not matched to a gene: 4. This CDR3 spans 15 amino acids.

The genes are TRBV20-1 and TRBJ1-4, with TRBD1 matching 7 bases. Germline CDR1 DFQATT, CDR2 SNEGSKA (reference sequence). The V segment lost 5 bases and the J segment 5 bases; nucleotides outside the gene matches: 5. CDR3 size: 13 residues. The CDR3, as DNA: TGCAGTGCTCGGGACAGCCCGAATGAAAAACTGTTTTTT. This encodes CSARDSPNEKLFF.

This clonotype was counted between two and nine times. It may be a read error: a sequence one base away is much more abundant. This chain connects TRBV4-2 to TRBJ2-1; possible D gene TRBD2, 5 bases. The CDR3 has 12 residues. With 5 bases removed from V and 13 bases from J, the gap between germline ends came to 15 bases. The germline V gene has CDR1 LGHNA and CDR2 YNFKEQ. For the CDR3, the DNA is TGTGCCAGCAGCGTAACGAGGGAGACCCAGTTCTTC. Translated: CASSVTRETQFF.

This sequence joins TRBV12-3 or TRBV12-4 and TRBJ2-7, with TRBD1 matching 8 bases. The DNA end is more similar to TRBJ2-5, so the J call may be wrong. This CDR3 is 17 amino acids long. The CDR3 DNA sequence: TGTGCCAGCAGTTTACCAATCGGACAGGGAACACGAGAGACCCAGTACTTC. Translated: CASSLPIGQGTRETQYF.

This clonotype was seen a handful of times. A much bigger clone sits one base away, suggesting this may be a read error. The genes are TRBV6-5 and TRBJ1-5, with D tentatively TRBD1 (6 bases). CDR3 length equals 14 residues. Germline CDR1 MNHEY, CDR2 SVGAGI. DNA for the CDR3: TGTGCCAGCAGACAGGGCCCCGGCAATCAGCCCCTGCATTTT. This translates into CASRQGPGNQPLHF.

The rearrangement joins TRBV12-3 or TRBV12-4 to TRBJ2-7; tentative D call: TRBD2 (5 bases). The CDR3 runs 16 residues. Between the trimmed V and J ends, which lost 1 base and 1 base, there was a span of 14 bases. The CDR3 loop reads CASSLVEGRRSYEQYF. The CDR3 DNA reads TGTGCCAGCAGTTTAGTAGAAGGGAGACGGTCCTACGAGCAGTACTTC.

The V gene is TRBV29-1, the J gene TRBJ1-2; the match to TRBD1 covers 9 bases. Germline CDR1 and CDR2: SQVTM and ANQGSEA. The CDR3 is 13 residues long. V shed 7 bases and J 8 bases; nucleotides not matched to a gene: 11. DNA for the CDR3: TGCAGCGCTAGGGACAGGGACGGTTCAGGCTACACCTTC. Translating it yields CSARDRDGSGYTF. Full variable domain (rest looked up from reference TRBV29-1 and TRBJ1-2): SAVISQKPSRDICQRGTSLTIQCQVDSQVTMMFWYRQQPGQSLTLIATANQGSEATYESGFVIDKFPISRPNLTFSTLTVSNMSPEDSSIYLCSARDRDGSGYTFGSGTRLTVV.

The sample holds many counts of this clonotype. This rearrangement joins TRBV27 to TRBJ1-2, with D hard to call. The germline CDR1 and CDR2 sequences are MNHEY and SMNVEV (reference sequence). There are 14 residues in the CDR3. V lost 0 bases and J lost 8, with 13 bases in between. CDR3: CASSLSYRDGGYTF. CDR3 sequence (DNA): TGTGCCAGCAGTTTATCGTATAGGGATGGGGGCTACACCTTC.

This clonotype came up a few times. Here the CDR3 DNA reads TGTGCCAGCAGCGTAGTCCCGGCGGGAACCGGGGAGCTGTTTTTT. Translated: CASSVVPAGTGELFF. This chain joins TRBV9 and TRBJ2-2, with TRBD2 as a possible D gene (6 bases). Trimming pared 0 bases from V and 5 bases from J, leaving 11 bases between. Per germline, CDR1 SGDLS and CDR2 YYNGEE. The CDR3 runs to 15 residues.

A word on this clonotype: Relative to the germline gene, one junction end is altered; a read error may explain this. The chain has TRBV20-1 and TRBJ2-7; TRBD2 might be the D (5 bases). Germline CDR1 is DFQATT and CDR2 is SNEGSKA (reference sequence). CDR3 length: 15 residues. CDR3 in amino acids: CSARDAGSSSYEQYF. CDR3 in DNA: TGCAGTGCCAGAGATGCGGGCAGTAGCTCCTACGAGCAGTACTTC.

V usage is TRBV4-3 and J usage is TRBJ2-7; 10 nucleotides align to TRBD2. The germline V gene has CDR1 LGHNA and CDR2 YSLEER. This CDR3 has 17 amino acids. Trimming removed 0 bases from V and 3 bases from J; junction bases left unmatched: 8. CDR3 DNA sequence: TGCGCCAGCAGCCAAGAATGGCTCCTAGCGGGAGTCTACGAGCAGTACTTC. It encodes CASSQEWLLAGVYEQYF.

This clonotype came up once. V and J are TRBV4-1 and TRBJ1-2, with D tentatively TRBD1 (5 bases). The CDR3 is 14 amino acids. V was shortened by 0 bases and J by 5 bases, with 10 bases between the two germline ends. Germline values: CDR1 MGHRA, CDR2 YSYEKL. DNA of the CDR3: TGCGCCAGCAGCCAAGATCGACAGATTTATGGCTACACCTTC. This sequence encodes CASSQDRQIYGYTF.

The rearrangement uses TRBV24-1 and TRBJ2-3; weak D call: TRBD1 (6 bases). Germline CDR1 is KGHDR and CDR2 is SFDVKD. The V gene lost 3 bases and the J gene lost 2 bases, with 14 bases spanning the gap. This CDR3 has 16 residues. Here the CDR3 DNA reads TGTGCCACCAGTGATGGACAGTCGTCCCTCACAGATACGCAGTATTTT. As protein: CATSDGQSSLTDTQYF.